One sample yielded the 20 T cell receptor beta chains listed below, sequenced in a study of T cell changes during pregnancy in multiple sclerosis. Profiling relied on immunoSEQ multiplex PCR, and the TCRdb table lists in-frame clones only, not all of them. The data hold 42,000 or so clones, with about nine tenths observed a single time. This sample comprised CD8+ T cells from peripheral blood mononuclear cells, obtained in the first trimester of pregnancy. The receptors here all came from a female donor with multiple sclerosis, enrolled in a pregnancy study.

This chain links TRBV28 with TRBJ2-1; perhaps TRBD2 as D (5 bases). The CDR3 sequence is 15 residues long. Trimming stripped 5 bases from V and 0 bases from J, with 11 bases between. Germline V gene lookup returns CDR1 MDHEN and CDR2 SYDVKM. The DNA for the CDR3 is TGTGCCAGCAGTGGGAGTAGGAGCTCCTACAATGAGCAGTTCTTC. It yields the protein CASSGSRSSYNEQFF.

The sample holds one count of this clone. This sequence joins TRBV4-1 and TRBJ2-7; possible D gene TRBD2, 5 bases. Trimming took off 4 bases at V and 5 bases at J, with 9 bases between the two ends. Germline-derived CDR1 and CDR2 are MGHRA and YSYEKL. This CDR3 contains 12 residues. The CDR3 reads CASSRGRDEQYF. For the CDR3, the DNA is TGCGCCAGCAGCCGAGGGCGCGACGAGCAGTACTTC.

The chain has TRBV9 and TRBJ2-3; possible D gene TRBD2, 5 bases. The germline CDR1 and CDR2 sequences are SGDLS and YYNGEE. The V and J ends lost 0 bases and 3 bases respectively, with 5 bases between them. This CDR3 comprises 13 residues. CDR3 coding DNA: TGTGCCAGCAGCGTAGGCGGGACAGATACGCAGTATTTT. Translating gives CASSVGGTDTQYF.

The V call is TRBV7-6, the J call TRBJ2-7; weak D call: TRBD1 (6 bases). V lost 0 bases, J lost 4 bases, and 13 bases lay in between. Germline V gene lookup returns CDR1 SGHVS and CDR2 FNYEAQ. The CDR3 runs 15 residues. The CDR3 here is CASSLAQGNLYEQYF. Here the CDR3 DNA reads TGTGCCAGCAGCTTAGCGCAGGGGAATTTGTACGAGCAGTACTTC.

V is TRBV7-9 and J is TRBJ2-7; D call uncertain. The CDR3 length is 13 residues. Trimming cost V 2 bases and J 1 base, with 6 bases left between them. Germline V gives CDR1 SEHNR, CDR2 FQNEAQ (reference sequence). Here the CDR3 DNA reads TGTGCCAGCAGCTTACCAGTATCCTACGAGCAGTACTTC. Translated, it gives CASSLPVSYEQYF.

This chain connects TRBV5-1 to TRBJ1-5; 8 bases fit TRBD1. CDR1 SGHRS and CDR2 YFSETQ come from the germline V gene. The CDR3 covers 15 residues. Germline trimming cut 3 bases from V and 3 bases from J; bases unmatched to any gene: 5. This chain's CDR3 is CASSSGTGDNQPQHF. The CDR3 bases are TGCGCCAGCAGCTCTGGGACAGGTGACAATCAGCCCCAGCATTTT. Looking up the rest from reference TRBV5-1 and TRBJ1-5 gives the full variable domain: KAGVTQTPRYLIKTRGQQVTLSCSPISGHRSVSWYQQTPGQGLQFLFEYFSETQRNKGNFPGRFSGRQFSNSRSEMNVSTLELGDSALYLCASSSGTGDNQPQHFGDGTRLSIL.

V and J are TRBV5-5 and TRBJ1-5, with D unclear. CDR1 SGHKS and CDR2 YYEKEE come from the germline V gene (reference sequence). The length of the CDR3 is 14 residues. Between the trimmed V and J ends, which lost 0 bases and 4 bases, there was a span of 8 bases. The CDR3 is CASSLAGKNQPQHF. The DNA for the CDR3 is TGTGCCAGCAGCTTGGCGGGAAAGAATCAGCCCCAGCATTTT.

The CDR3 region is CASSWAGSGGSYTEAFF. The CDR3, as DNA: TGCGCCAGCAGCTGGGCTGGGAGTGGGGGCTCATACACTGAAGCTTTCTTT. V and J are TRBV5-1 and TRBJ1-1; a weak D match, TRBD1 (6 bases). Trimming took 3 bases from V and 3 from J, leaving 21 bases between them. The CDR3 sequence is 17 residues long. Germline loops: CDR1 SGHRS, CDR2 YFSETQ.

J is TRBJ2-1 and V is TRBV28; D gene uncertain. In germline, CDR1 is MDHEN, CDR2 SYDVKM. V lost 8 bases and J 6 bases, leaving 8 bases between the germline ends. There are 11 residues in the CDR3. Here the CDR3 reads CASSLGNEQFF. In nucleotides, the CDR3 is TGTGCCAGCTCCCTAGGCAATGAGCAGTTCTTC.

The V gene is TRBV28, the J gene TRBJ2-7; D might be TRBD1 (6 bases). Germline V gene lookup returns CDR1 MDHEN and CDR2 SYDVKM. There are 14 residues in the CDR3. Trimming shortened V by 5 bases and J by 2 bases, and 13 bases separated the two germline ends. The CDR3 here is CASSPRDTAYEQYF. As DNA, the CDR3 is TGTGCCAGCAGTCCCCGGGACACCGCCTACGAGCAGTACTTC.

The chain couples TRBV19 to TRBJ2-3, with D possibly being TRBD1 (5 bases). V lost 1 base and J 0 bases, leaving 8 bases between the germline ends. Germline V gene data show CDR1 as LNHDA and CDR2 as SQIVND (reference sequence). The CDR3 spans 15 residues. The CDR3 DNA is TGTGCCAGTAGTATAGGGGGCTGGAGCACAGATACGCAGTATTTT. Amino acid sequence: CASSIGGWSTDTQYF.

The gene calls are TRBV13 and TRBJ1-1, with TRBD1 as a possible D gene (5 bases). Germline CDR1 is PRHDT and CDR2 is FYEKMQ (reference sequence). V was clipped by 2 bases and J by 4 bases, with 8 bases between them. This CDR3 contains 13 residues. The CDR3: CASSLQGSTEAFF. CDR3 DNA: TGTGCCAGCAGCTTACAGGGCAGCACTGAAGCTTTCTTT.

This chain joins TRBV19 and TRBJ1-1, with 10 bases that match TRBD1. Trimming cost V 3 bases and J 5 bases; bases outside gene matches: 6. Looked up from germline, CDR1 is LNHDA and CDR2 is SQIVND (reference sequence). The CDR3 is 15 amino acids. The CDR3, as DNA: TGTGCCAGTAGTATTCGGACAGGGGGATGGACTGAAGCTTTCTTT. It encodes CASSIRTGGWTEAFF.

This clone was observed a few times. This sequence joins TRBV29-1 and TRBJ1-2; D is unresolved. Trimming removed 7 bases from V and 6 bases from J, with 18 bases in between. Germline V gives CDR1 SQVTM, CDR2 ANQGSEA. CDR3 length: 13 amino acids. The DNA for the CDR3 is TGCAGCGCTGAGGGCTACACGTCTGATGGCTACACCTTC. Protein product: CSAEGYTSDGYTF. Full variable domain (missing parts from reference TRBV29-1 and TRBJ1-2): SAVISQKPSRDICQRGTSLTIQCQVDSQVTMMFWYRQQPGQSLTLIATANQGSEATYESGFVIDKFPISRPNLTFSTLTVSNMSPEDSSIYLCSAEGYTSDGYTFGSGTRLTVV.

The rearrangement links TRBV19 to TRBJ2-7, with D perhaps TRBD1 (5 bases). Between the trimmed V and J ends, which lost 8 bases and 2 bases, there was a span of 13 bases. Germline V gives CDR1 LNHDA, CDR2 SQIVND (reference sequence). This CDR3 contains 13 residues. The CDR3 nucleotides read TGTGCCAGTTCACCTGGGGCCACCTACGAGCAGTACTTC. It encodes CASSPGATYEQYF.

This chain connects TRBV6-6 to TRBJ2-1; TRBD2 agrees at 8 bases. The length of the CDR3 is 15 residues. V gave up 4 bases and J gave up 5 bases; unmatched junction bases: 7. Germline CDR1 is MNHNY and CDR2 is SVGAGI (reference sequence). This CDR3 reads CASSSSGGGDNEQFF. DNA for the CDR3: TGTGCCAGCAGTTCCTCCGGGGGGGGTGACAATGAGCAGTTCTTC.

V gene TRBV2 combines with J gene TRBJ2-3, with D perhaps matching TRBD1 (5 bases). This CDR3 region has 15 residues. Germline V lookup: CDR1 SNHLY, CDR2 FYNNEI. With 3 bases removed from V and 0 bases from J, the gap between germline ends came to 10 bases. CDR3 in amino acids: CASSDKGPSTDTQYF. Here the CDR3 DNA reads TGTGCCAGCAGTGATAAGGGGCCGAGCACAGATACGCAGTATTTT. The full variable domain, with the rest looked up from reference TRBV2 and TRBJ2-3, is EPEVTQTPSHQVTQMGQEVILRCVPISNHLYFYWYRQILGQKVEFLVSFYNNEISEKSEIFDDQFSVERPDGSNFTLKIRSTKLEDSAMYFCASSDKGPSTDTQYFGPGTRLTVL.

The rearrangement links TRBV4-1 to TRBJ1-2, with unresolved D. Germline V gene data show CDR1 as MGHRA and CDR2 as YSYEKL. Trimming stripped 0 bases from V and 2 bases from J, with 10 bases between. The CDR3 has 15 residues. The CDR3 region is CASSQDPTENYGYTF. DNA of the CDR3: TGCGCCAGCAGCCAAGATCCCACAGAGAACTATGGCTACACCTTC.

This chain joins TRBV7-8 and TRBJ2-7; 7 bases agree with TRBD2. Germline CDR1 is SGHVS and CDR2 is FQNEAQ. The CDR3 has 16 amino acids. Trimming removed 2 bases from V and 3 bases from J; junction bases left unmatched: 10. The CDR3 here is CASSLFPAGLGYEQYF. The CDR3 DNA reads TGTGCCAGCAGCTTATTCCCAGCGGGGTTGGGCTACGAGCAGTACTTC.

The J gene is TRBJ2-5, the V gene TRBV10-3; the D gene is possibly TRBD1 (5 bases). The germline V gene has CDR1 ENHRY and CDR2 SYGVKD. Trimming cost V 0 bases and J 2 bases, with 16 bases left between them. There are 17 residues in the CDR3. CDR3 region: CAISESTQRQRQETQYF. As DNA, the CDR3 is TGTGCCATCAGTGAGTCGACTCAGAGACAGCGACAAGAGACCCAGTACTTC.